The T cell receptor (beta chain) described here comes from a study of identical twins. TCRdb called the 5' RACE reads again in MiXCR, with one record for every CDR3 protein. The table has 500,000 to 650,000 distinct CDR3 sequences, about 7% seen once. The V gene lost 5 bases and the J gene lost 4 bases, with 15 bases spanning the gap. Germline V lookup: CDR1 SGHAT, CDR2 FQNNGV. There are 14 residues in the CDR3. This clonotype was observed a handful of times. These data were also filed under a second study, of yellow fever vaccine responses in identical twins.

Input material: PBMCs. This chain uses TRBV11-2 with TRBJ2-7, with a tentative D call TRBD1 (6 bases). The TCR originated in a woman aged 18 to 35 in good health. The CDR3 nucleotides read TGTGCCAGCAGCAAAACAGGGTTCGGGTACGAGCAGTACTTC. Its translation: CASSKTGFGYEQYF.